The 28 T cell receptor beta chains in this list originate from one sample, sequenced in a study of OX40 agonist ivuxolimab in advanced cancers. The data were produced by immunoSEQ multiplex PCR, yet TCRdb's version contains in-frame clones alone and is incomplete. Of approximately 82,000 clones detected, 86% appear once; the ten largest clones hold around 1.8%. This material consisted of CD4+ or CD8+ T cells sorted from blood, taken in a trial of the OX40 agonist ivuxolimab. Receptor source: an adult with an advanced solid tumor such as melanoma, head and neck, liver or kidney cancer.

CDR3 DNA sequence: TGTGCCAGCAGCCCCGTCGGGGGTCGGGGCTACACCTTC. Its protein product is CASSPVGGRGYTF. The chain has TRBV7-2 and TRBJ1-2, with D possibly matching TRBD1 (5 bases). CDR3 length: 13 residues. Between the trimmed V and J ends, which lost 5 bases and 8 bases, there was a span of 15 bases. Germline assignment: CDR1 SGHTA and CDR2 FQGNSA.

In its sample, this clone was seen once. The genes are TRBV6-8 and TRBJ1-1; D is unresolved. CDR1 is MNHGY and CDR2 is SAAAGT in the germline V gene. The CDR3 runs to 13 residues. The ends were cut back, 5 bases at V and 7 bases at J, with 14 bases in the middle. As DNA, the CDR3 is TGTGCCAGCAGTAAACCCGAGGAGGGTGAAGCTTTCTTT. Residues: CASSKPEEGEAFF.

V is TRBV28 and J is TRBJ2-7; 9 nucleotides align to TRBD1. The CDR3 loop spans 15 amino acids. Germline V gives CDR1 MDHEN, CDR2 SYDVKM. Germline trimming cut 5 bases from V and 2 bases from J; bases unmatched to any gene: 7. CDR3 in amino acids: CASSTPGTGTYEQYF. In DNA form, the CDR3 reads TGTGCCAGCAGTACCCCCGGGACAGGGACCTACGAGCAGTACTTC.

This CDR3 is CAINGVASGGYNEQFF. The CDR3 coding sequence is TGTGCCATCAATGGAGTAGCCAGCGGGGGATACAATGAGCAGTTCTTC. This chain uses TRBV10-3 with TRBJ2-1; 8 bases fit TRBD2. The CDR3 spans 16 residues. Germline CDR1 ENHRY, CDR2 SYGVKD. Losses at the gene ends were 7 bases for V and 4 bases for J; bases not matched to a gene: 12.

The chain recombines TRBV29-1 with TRBJ2-5; D is ambiguous. CDR1 is SQVTM, CDR2 ANQGSEA, per germline. This CDR3 is built from 13 residues. Between the trimmed V and J ends, which lost 7 bases and 5 bases, there was a span of 17 bases. This CDR3 is CSARRMDVETQYF. The CDR3 coding sequence is TGCAGCGCGAGACGTATGGACGTGGAGACCCAGTACTTC.

The rearrangement joins TRBV5-4 to TRBJ2-3; 14 nucleotides line up with TRBD2. Germline assignment: CDR1 SGHNT and CDR2 YYREEE (reference sequence). The CDR3 has 16 residues. J was trimmed by 3 bases and V by 4 bases; bases with no gene match: 4. The CDR3 loop is CASSPGTSGSTDTQYF. CDR3 coding DNA: TGTGCCAGCAGCCCAGGGACTAGCGGGAGTACAGATACGCAGTATTTT. Full variable domain (outside the CDR3, taken from reference TRBV5-4 and TRBJ2-3): ETGVTQSPTHLIKTRGQQVTLRCSSQSGHNTVSWYQQALGQGPQFIFQYYREEENGRGNFPPRFSGLQFPNYSSELNVNALELDDSALYLCASSPGTSGSTDTQYFGPGTRLTVL.

The chain carries TRBV7-3 and TRBJ2-2; no clear D gene. V was pared by 4 bases and J by 0 bases, with 6 bases between. CDR1 is SGHTA and CDR2 is FQGTGA in the germline V gene. This CDR3 region has 14 residues. The CDR3 region is CASSSDPNTGELFF. CDR3 bases: TGTGCCAGCAGCTCGGACCCGAACACCGGGGAGCTGTTTTTT.

J is TRBJ1-3 and V is TRBV6-5; D uncertain. The CDR3 sequence is 16 residues long. V gave up 0 bases and J gave up 8 bases, with 17 bases separating them. Germline loops: CDR1 MNHEY, CDR2 SVGAGI. CDR3 amino acids: CASSYSLDGGGDTIYF. CDR3 nucleotides: TGTGCCAGCAGTTACTCCCTGGACGGTGGAGGAGACACCATATATTTT.

The CDR3 DNA reads TGTGCCAGCAGCTCCCGTGGCAGGGACACAGATACGCAGTATTTT. Amino acid sequence: CASSSRGRDTDTQYF. V usage is TRBV21-1 and J usage is TRBJ2-3; TRBD1, as called in the table, went unchecked against the DNA. TRBV21-1 is termed a pseudogene. The CDR3 loop spans 15 amino acids.

The J gene is TRBJ2-5, the V gene TRBV5-1, with D maybe TRBD2 (5 bases). V was cut by 3 bases and J by 0 bases, with 12 bases left in between. This CDR3 is built from 15 residues. Per germline, CDR1 SGHRS and CDR2 YFSETQ. The CDR3: CASSSRTGYQETQYF. CDR3 DNA sequence: TGCGCCAGCAGCTCGCGGACGGGATACCAAGAGACCCAGTACTTC. The complete variable domain, with remaining parts taken from reference TRBV5-1 and TRBJ2-5, reads KAGVTQTPRYLIKTRGQQVTLSCSPISGHRSVSWYQQTPGQGLQFLFEYFSETQRNKGNFPGRFSGRQFSNSRSEMNVSTLELGDSALYLCASSSRTGYQETQYFGPGTRLLVL.

This clone was recorded a few times. The genes are TRBV27 and TRBJ2-3, with TRBD2 matching over 11 bases. The length of the CDR3 is 17 residues. J lost 2 bases, V lost 2 bases, and 6 bases had no gene match. The germline gives CDR1 MNHEY, CDR2 SMNVEV (reference sequence). This chain's CDR3 is CASSLVIAGGLTDTQYF. For the CDR3, the DNA is TGTGCCAGCAGTTTAGTAATAGCGGGAGGGCTCACAGATACGCAGTATTTT.

The J gene is TRBJ1-5, the V gene TRBV30; D call uncertain. V was clipped by 4 bases and J by 3 bases, with 10 bases between them. CDR3 length: 13 amino acids. Germline V CDR1 and CDR2: GTSNPN, SVGIG (reference sequence). CDR3 residues: CAWTDGPNQPQHF. The CDR3 DNA sequence: TGTGCCTGGACGGACGGACCCAATCAGCCCCAGCATTTT.

The V gene is TRBV5-6, the J gene TRBJ1-3; no definite D call. The CDR3 is 11 amino acids. The germline CDR1 and CDR2 sequences are SGHDT and YYEEEE. Trimming removed 4 bases at V and 4 bases at J, with 3 bases between. CDR3 nucleotides: TGTGCCAGCAGCACCGGAAACACCATATATTTT. Protein sequence: CASSTGNTIYF.

The V gene is TRBV19, the J gene TRBJ2-1, with 7 bases identical to TRBD1. CDR3 length equals 13 residues. With 3 bases clipped from V and 9 bases from J, the junction kept 5 bases outside the gene matches. Germline CDR1 and CDR2: LNHDA and SQIVND (reference sequence). The CDR3 coding sequence is TGTGCCAGTAGTATGGGGACAGCTCTTGAGCAGTTCTTC. Amino acids: CASSMGTALEQFF.

The gene calls are TRBV10-3 and TRBJ2-1, with 8 bases lining up with TRBD2. The ends lost 2 bases at V and 5 bases at J; junction bases unmatched: 17. This CDR3 is 19 amino acids long. Germline V gene lookup returns CDR1 ENHRY and CDR2 SYGVKD. CDR3 sequence reads: CAISETKTQTSGKNNEQFF. CDR3 coding DNA: TGTGCCATCAGTGAGACAAAGACCCAAACTAGCGGAAAAAACAATGAGCAGTTCTTC.

V is TRBV5-1 and J is TRBJ2-2; TRBD1 might be the D (6 bases). The CDR3 contains 14 residues. Germline CDR1 is SGHRS and CDR2 is YFSETQ. The germline V and J ends were trimmed by 5 bases and 2 bases, with 10 bases remaining between them. CDR3 protein: CASSTGQNTGELFF. The CDR3 nucleotides are TGCGCCAGCAGTACAGGGCAAAACACCGGGGAGCTGTTTTTT.

The chain links TRBV5-1 to TRBJ2-1, with TRBD2 identical over 14 bases. Trimming cost V 3 bases and J 10 bases; bases outside gene matches: 12. Germline V gene lookup returns CDR1 SGHRS and CDR2 YFSETQ. The CDR3 runs to 17 residues. The CDR3 DNA reads as TGCGCCAGCAGCTCGTCTCCGGGACTAGCGGGAGATCGGGAGCAGTTCTTC. Translating it yields CASSSSPGLAGDREQFF. Full variable domain (remainder filled in from reference TRBV5-1 and TRBJ2-1): KAGVTQTPRYLIKTRGQQVTLSCSPISGHRSVSWYQQTPGQGLQFLFEYFSETQRNKGNFPGRFSGRQFSNSRSEMNVSTLELGDSALYLCASSSSPGLAGDREQFFGPGTRLTVL.

The CDR3 sequence is CASSKGQNFYEQYF. The CDR3, as DNA: TGTGCCAGCAGTAAGGGACAGAATTTCTACGAGCAGTACTTC. The V gene is TRBV27, the J gene TRBJ2-7, with TRBD1 identical over 7 bases. The CDR3 runs 14 residues. CDR1 and CDR2 (germline): MNHEY, SMNVEV (reference sequence). The trim removed 5 bases at V and 3 bases at J, leaving 7 bases unmatched.

The rearrangement joins TRBV7-9 to TRBJ1-4; tentative D call: TRBD1 (6 bases). V was pared by 4 bases and J by 4 bases, with 16 bases between. CDR3 size: 16 residues. Germline V gene data show CDR1 as SEHNR and CDR2 as FQNEAQ (reference sequence). In DNA form, the CDR3 reads TGTGCCAGCAGCTCTAGGGCCAGGGGCCGTAATGAAAAACTGTTTTTT. Protein product: CASSSRARGRNEKLFF.

This clone was counted at least ten times. V is TRBV10-3 and J is TRBJ1-2; no firm D call. V lost 8 bases and J lost 1, with 8 bases in between. CDR3 length equals 12 residues. Germline CDR1 ENHRY, CDR2 SYGVKD. CDR3 sequence: CAIHPINYGYTF. The CDR3 DNA reads as TGTGCCATCCACCCCATTAACTATGGCTACACCTTC.

The chain uses TRBV6-5 and TRBJ1-2; D might be TRBD1 (6 bases). This CDR3 region has 15 residues. Germline loops: CDR1 MNHEY, CDR2 SVGAGI. V lost 5 bases to trimming and J lost 0 bases, with 13 bases between them. For the CDR3, the DNA is TGTGCCAGCAGTCGACAGGTCCAAGCTAACTATGGCTACACCTTC. Translated, it gives CASSRQVQANYGYTF.

The V gene is TRBV27, the J gene TRBJ2-5; D ambiguous. V lost 3 bases and J lost 2, with 7 bases in between. Germline V gene data show CDR1 as MNHEY and CDR2 as SMNVEV (reference sequence). CDR3 length equals 13 residues. CDR3 bases: TGTGCCAGCAGTTTGAACCAACAAGAGACCCAGTACTTC. Amino acid sequence: CASSLNQQETQYF.

This clone was seen only once. The chain is built from TRBV14 and TRBJ2-5; D unclear. This CDR3 is built from 13 residues. V was clipped by 2 bases and J by 2 bases, with 6 bases between them. Germline loops: CDR1 SGHDN, CDR2 FVKESK. In DNA form, the CDR3 reads TGTGCCAGCAGCCAACTAAGACAAGAGACCCAGTACTTC. Translating it yields CASSQLRQETQYF.

The V and J genes are TRBV18 and TRBJ2-7; D uncertain. Germline values: CDR1 KGHSH, CDR2 LQKENI. V lost 4 bases, J lost 4 bases, and 14 bases lay in between. The CDR3 sequence is 14 residues long. The CDR3 loop is CASSLTSSAYEQYF. The CDR3 bases are TGTGCCAGCTCACTGACCTCAAGCGCTTACGAGCAGTACTTC.

The V gene is TRBV6-1, the J gene TRBJ2-3, with D possibly TRBD2 on 6 matching bases. This CDR3 region has 20 residues. Trimming took 0 bases from V and 6 from J, leaving 28 bases between them. Per germline, CDR1 MNHNS and CDR2 SASEGT. The CDR3 region has the DNA TGTGCCAGCAGTGAAGCGCTTCGAGGCAGGGTCGGGGGTAACATTGATACGCAGTATTTT. As protein: CASSEALRGRVGGNIDTQYF.

The chain combines TRBV5-1 with TRBJ2-1; D might be TRBD2 (5 bases). This CDR3 has 18 amino acids. Per the germline V gene, CDR1 is SGHRS and CDR2 is YFSETQ. Trimming shortened V by 5 bases and J by 0 bases, and 21 bases separated the two germline ends. The CDR3 is CASRSGGGSLSSYNEQFF. The DNA of the CDR3 is TGCGCCAGCAGGTCGGGCGGAGGATCCCTCAGCTCCTACAATGAGCAGTTCTTC.

The chain couples TRBV19 to TRBJ1-2; no clear D. Germline V lookup: CDR1 LNHDA, CDR2 SQIVND (reference sequence). V gave up 3 bases and J gave up 7 bases, with 15 bases separating them. This CDR3 comprises 14 residues. CDR3 DNA sequence: TGTGCCAGTAGTATGCGAGGTGAGAGCGGTGGCTACACCTTC. Translated: CASSMRGESGGYTF.

CDR3 residues: CASSLALGTGQETQYF. The DNA for the CDR3 is TGTGCCAGCAGCTTGGCCTTAGGGACAGGCCAAGAGACCCAGTACTTC. This chain joins TRBV5-4 and TRBJ2-5; 8 nucleotides align to TRBD1. Germline lookup yields CDR1 SGHNT and CDR2 YYREEE (reference sequence). This CDR3 spans 16 amino acids. V lost 0 bases and J lost 1; bases outside the gene matches: 5.